The 9 T cell receptor beta chains reported below all come from one sample, sequenced in a study of blood T cell repertoires in COVID-19. Method: immunoSEQ multiplex PCR; TCRdb's copy keeps in-frame clones and lacks some. Of 150,000 to 200,000 clones in the sample, about 85% were seen once. The sample consisted of peripheral blood. These receptor sequences come from a woman in her 70s with COVID-19, enrolled during active disease.

The chain recombines TRBV12-3 or TRBV12-4 with TRBJ1-4; D is ambiguous. This CDR3 contains 12 residues. The V gene lost 7 bases and the J gene lost 7 bases, with 10 bases spanning the gap. This CDR3 is CASTSRVEKLFF. CDR3 DNA sequence: TGTGCCAGCACCTCTCGGGTTGAAAAACTGTTTTTT.

Points on this clone: The sample contains more than one DNA sequence encoding this CDR3. This rearrangement joins TRBV27 to TRBJ1-3, with D maybe TRBD1 (5 bases). CDR1 MNHEY and CDR2 SMNVEV come from the germline V gene (reference sequence). Trimming took 6 bases from V and 0 from J, leaving 9 bases between them. The CDR3 loop spans 14 amino acids. The CDR3 spells CASSTGPSGNTIYF. In DNA form, the CDR3 reads TGTGCCAGCAGCACAGGCCCCTCTGGAAACACCATATATTTT.

This rearrangement joins TRBV24-1 to TRBJ2-7; 9 bases match TRBD1. V dropped 4 bases and J dropped 3; count of bases not matched to a gene: 9. Germline V CDR1 and CDR2: KGHDR, SFDVKD. The CDR3 consists of 16 residues. The DNA for the CDR3 is TGTGCCACCAGTGACTCGAATGACAGGGGGGACTACGAGCAGTACTTC. It translates to CATSDSNDRGDYEQYF.

CDR3 nucleotide sequence: TGTGCCAGCAGGCCCGGTTGGCAGCCCCAGCATTTT. This codes for CASRPGWQPQHF. The rearrangement uses TRBV28 and TRBJ1-5; D ambiguous. The CDR3 extends over 12 amino acids. Germline V gene data show CDR1 as MDHEN and CDR2 as SYDVKM. V gave up 6 bases and J gave up 7 bases, with 10 bases separating them.

The chain couples TRBV6-5 to TRBJ2-1; maybe TRBD2 (6 bases). The CDR3 has 13 residues. Germline V lookup: CDR1 MNHEY, CDR2 SVGAGI. Between the trimmed V and J ends, which lost 8 bases and 6 bases, there was a span of 14 bases. The CDR3 DNA sequence: TGTGCCAGCGGGGGGACTCTTCCCAATGAGCAGTTCTTC. This sequence encodes CASGGTLPNEQFF.

The rearrangement joins TRBV2 to TRBJ1-3, with D hard to call. V gave up 3 bases and J gave up 0 bases, with 6 bases separating them. Germline-derived CDR1 and CDR2 are SNHLY and FYNNEI. The CDR3 covers 14 residues. The CDR3 loop reads CASSDRYSGNTIYF. CDR3 nucleotide sequence: TGTGCCAGCAGTGACAGGTACTCTGGAAACACCATATATTTT.

This chain joins TRBV5-1 and TRBJ2-7; D might be TRBD1 (6 bases). This CDR3 region has 16 residues. The V gene lost 0 bases and the J gene lost 1 base, with 14 bases spanning the gap. Germline CDR1 SGHRS, CDR2 YFSETQ. The CDR3 sequence is CASSLERGIGSYEQYV. DNA for the CDR3: TGCGCCAGCAGCTTGGAGAGGGGGATAGGGTCCTACGAGCAGTACGTC.

On this clone itself: Other DNA sequences from this sample encode an identical CDR3 as well. The genes are TRBV5-1 and TRBJ1-5; no firm D call. The CDR3 consists of 15 residues. The germline CDR1 and CDR2 sequences are SGHRS and YFSETQ. The germline V and J ends were trimmed by 0 bases and 0 bases, with 7 bases remaining between them. CDR3 bases: TGCGCCAGCAGCTTGGGAGAGAATAGCAATCAGCCCCAGCATTTT. It is translated as CASSLGENSNQPQHF.

This clone has a single count. The chain uses TRBV15 and TRBJ1-6, with 8 bases lining up with TRBD1. Germline CDR1 is LNHNV and CDR2 is YYDKDF (reference sequence). The J segment lost 9 bases and the V segment lost 5 bases, leaving 18 bases of the junction unmatched. The CDR3 is 18 residues long. CDR3 sequence reads: CATSGGQGAGFSPSPLHF. The CDR3 bases are TGTGCCACCAGCGGAGGACAGGGCGCGGGGTTTAGTCCTTCACCCCTCCACTTT.